Given below is one TCR beta chain in context. The target of this receptor is not known. There are no base qualities to consult, and no much larger clone falls within one base. This entry is derived from a study of CD8 T cells in Susac syndrome (dated by TCRdb to between 2018 and 2021). For context, the study as a whole: Whether CD8+ T cell activation and differentiation in Susac syndrome was antigen driven was tested using repertoire sequencing. CD8+ T cell repertoire clonality was compared between about a dozen healthy donors, approximately 14 Susac syndrome patients and approximately 15 multiple sclerosis patients. Results and caveats for the whole study, not just this receptor: The number of individuals in the TCR sequencing and HLA analysis was acknowledged as relatively small.

High-throughput TCR beta sequencing profiled peripheral blood CD8+ and CD4+ T cells from healthy donors, Susac syndrome patients and multiple sclerosis patients. The multiple sclerosis controls were treatment-naive patients who had stable or active relapsing-remitting disease and met the revised McDonald criteria. Bulk CD8+ and CD4+ T cells were purified magnetically by negative isolation, whereas CD8+ TEMRA cells were enriched by FACS. Blood was drawn into EDTA tubes, processed within 24 hours, and PBMCs were isolated by density gradient centrifugation. PBMCs destined for TCR sequencing were cryopreserved in liquid nitrogen and later thawed in a 37 °C water bath. A purity of at least 90% was achieved for sorted or isolated CD4+, CD8+ and CD8+ TEMRA cells. RNA was extracted using the RNeasy kit, and roughly 0.45 to 1 ug of the RNA was reverse transcribed with random hexamers. The immunoSEQ multiplex PCR assay, which covers 54 Vbeta and 13 Jbeta segments, was used to amplify TCR beta CDR3 regions. PCR amplification bias was corrected by using a synthetic template baseline for primer optimization and computational correction. On the study's bioinformatics: Only productive sequences were kept, with reads annotated to V, D and J genes according to IMGT and analyzed in immunoSEQ Analyzer. To calculate clonality, Shannon entropy was normalized by log2 of the number of productive unique sequences and then subtracted from one. Public and private clones were assessed among the 100 most prevalent clones of each patient and control. A clone was defined as Susac-specific if it was absent from the healthy and MS cohorts, from some 1,100 published viral clones and from other ImmuneACCESS disease sequences. TCRdb redid the processing of the public reads, applying fastp at Q25 and MiXCR, and retained in-frame beta chains. Rows with one shared CDR3 protein collapse into an entry with the most common genes and DNA. The V and J calls and clone size come from TCRdb's table, not from the authors' own analysis. Counted in this sample were 350,000 to 550,000 distinct CDR3 sequences; around 85% of them appeared once. The top ten clones comprise 0.09% to 0.15% of the sample.

CDR1 KGHSH and CDR2 LQKENI are derived from the germline V gene. Trimming accounts for 6 bases at V and 4 bases at J, while the number of junction bases matched to no gene is 10. Spanning cysteine to phenylalanine, the CDR3 consists of 15 amino acids. Only the CDR3 DNA stays, 45 bases, in frame from base 1. Material: CD8+ T cells from PBMCs. The chain is made from TRBV18 and TRBJ2-3, with 7 bases in between that match TRBD1. This receptor was taken from a human donor with multiple sclerosis. At the DNA level, the sequence is TGTGCCAGCTCCCAAGAGAGGGGGCGCGCAGATACGCAGTATTTT. Translated, it gives CASSQERGRADTQYF.